One and the same sample provided the 28 T cell receptor beta chains below, sequenced in a study of T cells in Graves' hyperthyroidism and ophthalmopathy. Amplified TCR beta CDR3 regions derived from RNA transcripts. TCR CDR3 underwent first-round RT-PCR with the HTBI primer set. From the multiplex PCR reads, TCRdb called clonotypes with MiXCR, one entry per CDR3 protein. The table has under 400,000 distinct CDR3 sequences, approximately 16% seen once. The specimen sequenced was blood. The receptors were sampled from a woman in her fifties or sixties with Graves' ophthalmopathy.

This chain links TRBV10-3 with TRBJ1-2; D unresolved. The CDR3 loop spans 12 amino acids. V lost 0 bases and J 8 bases, leaving 7 bases between the germline ends. CDR1 ENHRY and CDR2 SYGVKD come from the germline V gene. The CDR3 coding sequence is TGTGCCATCAGTGAGTCGGAGAGCGGCTACACCTTC. Its translation: CAISESESGYTF.

The table lists this clonotype with many counts. This rearrangement joins TRBV5-1 to TRBJ2-7; D perhaps matches TRBD1 (5 bases). Between the trimmed V and J ends, which lost 4 bases and 3 bases, there was a span of 8 bases. Germline values: CDR1 SGHRS, CDR2 YFSETQ. This CDR3 region has 12 residues. For the CDR3, the DNA is TGCGCCAGCAGCATAGACAGCTACGAGCAGTACTTC. Translating it yields CASSIDSYEQYF. Based on the CDR3 plus reference TRBV5-1 and TRBJ2-7, the full variable domain is KAGVTQTPRYLIKTRGQQVTLSCSPISGHRSVSWYQQTPGQGLQFLFEYFSETQRNKGNFPGRFSGRQFSNSRSEMNVSTLELGDSALYLCASSIDSYEQYFGPGTRLTVT.

This clonotype was recorded many times. This chain links TRBV29-1 with TRBJ2-3; the match to TRBD2 covers 7 bases. The germline V gene has CDR1 SQVTM and CDR2 ANQGSEA. V trimming: 5 bases; J trimming: 0 bases; junction bases outside the gene matches: 5. This CDR3 is built from 14 residues. The CDR3 protein is CSVLRLASTDTQYF. CDR3 bases: TGCAGCGTTTTGAGACTAGCTAGCACAGATACGCAGTATTTT.

This clonotype was counted ten times or more. The V call is TRBV20-1, the J call TRBJ2-7; TRBD2 is a possible D gene (5 bases). This CDR3 region has 12 residues. The V gene's germline CDR1 is DFQATT and CDR2 SNEGSKA (reference sequence). V was pared by 2 bases and J by 7 bases, with 12 bases between. The CDR3 DNA reads TGCAGTGCTAGACACCCTTCGGGGGAGCAGTACTTC. As protein: CSARHPSGEQYF.

The V call is TRBV27, the J call TRBJ2-5; 10 nucleotides align to TRBD1. The germline gives CDR1 MNHEY, CDR2 SMNVEV (reference sequence). The CDR3 contains 15 residues. V was clipped by 3 bases and J by 4 bases; unmatched bases: 5. The CDR3 DNA follows: TGTGCCAGCAGTTTGGGACAGGGGTTGGTAGAGACCCAGTACTTC. This encodes CASSLGQGLVETQYF.

This clonotype came up many times. This sequence joins TRBV7-3 and TRBJ1-1, with unresolved D. Germline V gene lookup returns CDR1 SGHTA and CDR2 FQGTGA. This CDR3 is 13 amino acids long. The germline V and J ends were trimmed by 5 bases and 0 bases, with 7 bases remaining between them. The CDR3 DNA reads TGTGCCAGCAGCGTACAGATGAACACTGAAGCTTTCTTT. It translates to CASSVQMNTEAFF.

With respect to this clonotype: A much larger clone differs by one base, so this may be a read error. The chain combines TRBV29-1 with TRBJ1-5; TRBD1 is a possible D gene (6 bases). The CDR3 runs to 14 residues. Germline lookup yields CDR1 SQVTM and CDR2 ANQGSEA. V lost 7 bases and J lost 7, with 20 bases in between. The CDR3 reads CSASDWGGGQPQHF. CDR3 DNA: TGCAGCGCTTCCGATTGGGGGGGCGGGCAGCCCCAGCATTTT.

In its sample, this clonotype was seen many times. V usage is TRBV28 and J usage is TRBJ1-1; D gene ambiguous. This CDR3 has 12 residues. V lost 1 base and J 4 bases, leaving 4 bases between the germline ends. Germline values: CDR1 MDHEN, CDR2 SYDVKM. CDR3 residues: CASSLLSTEAFF. The CDR3 DNA follows: TGTGCCAGCAGTTTATTGTCCACTGAAGCTTTCTTT.

This clonotype was found a few times. The chain links TRBV28 to TRBJ2-7; 10 bases align to TRBD2. The CDR3 length is 19 residues. CDR1 MDHEN and CDR2 SYDVKM come from the germline V gene. The junction had 19 bases not matched to a gene; V was cut back by 6 bases and J by 2 bases. The CDR3 DNA reads as TGTGCCAGCAGCTCTCCCGGGGGTAGCGGGAGGTCCGGGGCCTACGAGCAGTACTTC. Its translation: CASSSPGGSGRSGAYEQYF.

At least ten counts were recorded for this clonotype. This chain links TRBV7-2 with TRBJ1-4; weak D call: TRBD1 (5 bases). The germline CDR1 and CDR2 sequences are SGHTA and FQGNSA. V lost 1 base and J 3 bases, leaving 15 bases between the germline ends. The CDR3 totals 17 residues. CDR3 amino acids: CASSLVTRGVANEKLFF. CDR3 nucleotides: TGTGCCAGCAGCTTAGTGACCCGGGGGGTTGCTAATGAAAAACTGTTTTTT.

This clonotype was detected ten times or more. This chain joins TRBV3-1 and TRBJ2-1, with 9 bases matching TRBD2. Trimming took 5 bases from V and 9 from J; bases not matched to a gene: 11. Germline-derived CDR1 and CDR2 are LGHDT and YNNKEL (reference sequence). The CDR3 is 15 residues long. This CDR3 reads CASSAGGAGGGEQFF. DNA of the CDR3: TGTGCCAGCAGCGCAGGGGGAGCGGGAGGTGGTGAGCAGTTCTTC.

This clonotype came up a few times. The gene calls are TRBV11-2 and TRBJ2-1; TRBD2 matches at 16 bases. The germline CDR1 and CDR2 sequences are SGHAT and FQNNGV. V lost 5 bases, J lost 2 bases, and 12 bases stayed unmatched. The CDR3 length is 20 residues. The CDR3 loop is CASSPNSGTSGRATYNEQFF. DNA for the CDR3: TGTGCCAGCAGCCCCAACTCCGGGACTAGCGGGAGGGCCACCTACAATGAGCAGTTCTTC.

This clonotype was found many times. The rearrangement joins TRBV30 to TRBJ2-2; 9 bases map to TRBD1. Per the germline V gene, CDR1 is GTSNPN and CDR2 is SVGIG (reference sequence). The junction had 6 bases not matched to a gene; V was cut back by 3 bases and J by 4 bases. The CDR3 is 15 residues long. The CDR3 nucleotides are TGTGCCTGGAGAGAACAGGGGGCTCTCACCGGGGAGCTGTTTTTT. Protein sequence: CAWREQGALTGELFF.

This clonotype was recorded many times. The V and J genes are TRBV14 and TRBJ2-3; D possibly corresponds to TRBD1 (5 bases). The germline CDR1 and CDR2 sequences are SGHDN and FVKESK. The CDR3 totals 15 residues. The V end was cut by 1 base, the J end by 2 bases, with 10 bases between. The CDR3 region has the DNA TGTGCCAGCAGCCAAGGAAAGGGGCCCACAGATACGCAGTATTTT. Translation: CASSQGKGPTDTQYF.

On this clonotype itself: A read error may explain this, as a much larger clone is one base away. The chain couples TRBV18 to TRBJ1-1; D gene unclear. This CDR3 is built from 13 residues. V lost 4 bases and J lost 1, with 7 bases in between. Germline loops: CDR1 KGHSH, CDR2 LQKENI. CDR3 DNA sequence: TGTGCCAGCTCACGCGACTCGAACACTGAAGCTTTCTTT. Amino acids: CASSRDSNTEAFF.

This clonotype has a handful of counts. The rearrangement joins TRBV4-1 to TRBJ1-2; 12 positions match TRBD1. Germline V lookup: CDR1 MGHRA, CDR2 YSYEKL. After removal of 5 bases from V and 0 bases from J, the junction contained 13 bases not matched to a gene. The CDR3 runs to 19 residues. The CDR3 DNA is TGCGCCAGCAGCTTTCCTCCGGGACAGGGGGCTTTAGCTAACTATGGCTACACCTTC. It specifies CASSFPPGQGALANYGYTF.

This clonotype was detected only a few times. The chain links TRBV9 to TRBJ2-5; 10 bases line up with TRBD2. CDR3 size: 15 residues. Germline lookup yields CDR1 SGDLS and CDR2 YYNGEE. J gave up 5 bases and V 3 bases, and 7 bases lay outside the gene matches. CDR3 in amino acids: CASSASAGGPETQYF. CDR3 coding DNA: TGTGCCAGCAGCGCCTCAGCGGGAGGGCCGGAGACCCAGTACTTC. The full variable domain, completed using reference TRBV9 and TRBJ2-5, is DSGVTQTPKHLITATGQRVTLRCSPRSGDLSVYWYQQSLDQGLQFLIQYYNGEERAKGNILERFSAQQFPDLHSELNLSSLELGDSALYFCASSASAGGPETQYFGPGTRLLVL.

This clonotype came up a few times. This chain joins TRBV30 and TRBJ2-7; D unclear. Germline CDR1 and CDR2: GTSNPN and SVGIG (reference sequence). V lost 0 bases and J lost 9, with 18 bases in between. The CDR3 has 14 residues. CDR3 protein: CAWSVLGRAVRQYF. The CDR3 DNA reads as TGTGCCTGGAGTGTACTCGGGCGCGCAGTACGGCAGTACTTC.

This clonotype was seen ten or more times. V usage is TRBV4-1 and J usage is TRBJ2-7; D is unclear. Trimming took 1 base from V and 5 from J, leaving 12 bases between them. This CDR3 comprises 14 residues. Germline V CDR1 and CDR2: MGHRA, YSYEKL. Here the CDR3 reads CASSQAYSPHEQYF. The CDR3 DNA follows: TGCGCCAGCAGCCAAGCATATTCCCCCCACGAGCAGTACTTC.

This clonotype showed up many times. The chain links TRBV7-3 to TRBJ2-3; D uncertain. The CDR3 covers 14 residues. The germline V gene encodes CDR1 SGHTA and CDR2 FQGTGA. The germline V and J ends were trimmed by 1 base and 4 bases, with 9 bases remaining between them. CDR3 sequence: CASSLRAAPDTQYF. CDR3 nucleotide sequence: TGTGCCAGCAGCTTAAGAGCCGCGCCAGATACGCAGTATTTT.

Turning to this clonotype: A much larger clone differs by one base, so this may be a read error. The genes are TRBV5-1 and TRBJ2-1; a weak D match, TRBD2 (5 bases). Germline loops: CDR1 SGHRS, CDR2 YFSETQ. The CDR3 loop spans 13 amino acids. Trimming left V 7 bases short and J 3 bases short, with 11 bases between. The CDR3 region has the DNA TGCGCCAGCGGGATGGCGGGCTACAATGAGCAGTTCTTC. Translated: CASGMAGYNEQFF.

V is TRBV27 and J is TRBJ1-1; 8 bases are shared with TRBD1. The CDR3 contains 16 residues. The J segment lost 5 bases and the V segment lost 2 bases, leaving 10 bases of the junction unmatched. Germline V CDR1 and CDR2: MNHEY, SMNVEV (reference sequence). The CDR3 region is CASSLVVTGVRTEAFF. In nucleotides, the CDR3 is TGTGCCAGCAGTTTAGTCGTGACAGGGGTTCGAACTGAAGCTTTCTTT.

This clonotype was observed at least ten times. The genes are TRBV11-2 and TRBJ2-1; possible D gene TRBD2, 6 bases. Germline V gene data show CDR1 as SGHAT and CDR2 as FQNNGV. Trimming took 5 bases from V and 0 from J, leaving 14 bases between them. The CDR3 has 16 amino acids. CDR3: CASSPLSGSSYNEQFF. The CDR3 nucleotides read TGTGCCAGCAGCCCACTAAGCGGGTCCTCCTACAATGAGCAGTTCTTC.

In its sample, this clonotype was seen many times. The CDR3 nucleotides read TGTGCCTGGAGTGGAAGGACAGGGAACTATGGCTACACCTTC. Translating it yields CAWSGRTGNYGYTF. This chain connects TRBV30 to TRBJ1-2, with 8 bases lining up with TRBD1. CDR1 GTSNPN and CDR2 SVGIG come from the germline V gene (reference sequence). The CDR3 sequence is 14 residues long. The V segment lost 1 base and the J segment 2 bases; nucleotides outside the gene matches: 3.

The chain combines TRBV19 with TRBJ2-2; 7 bases fit TRBD2. Germline assignment: CDR1 LNHDA and CDR2 SQIVND (reference sequence). The V gene end was trimmed by 9 bases and the J gene end by 2 bases; junction bases not matched to a gene: 6. There are 14 residues in the CDR3. The CDR3 protein is CARTSLFNTGELFF. In DNA, the CDR3 is TGTGCCAGGACTAGCCTCTTTAACACCGGGGAGCTGTTTTTT.

This clonotype was observed many times. J is TRBJ2-7 and V is TRBV20-1; 8 nucleotides agree with TRBD1. Trimming cost V 2 bases and J 5 bases; bases outside gene matches: 5. There are 13 residues in the CDR3. Germline CDR1 is DFQATT and CDR2 is SNEGSKA (reference sequence). CDR3 amino acids: CSARRTGQNEQYF. CDR3 coding DNA: TGCAGTGCTAGACGGACAGGGCAGAACGAGCAGTACTTC.

This clonotype was counted at least ten times. The chain has TRBV12-3 or TRBV12-4 and TRBJ2-3; weak D call: TRBD2 (6 bases). The ends were cut back, 7 bases at V and 0 bases at J, with 11 bases in the middle. This CDR3 has 14 amino acids. CDR3 loop: CASMEGPSTDTQYF. DNA for the CDR3: TGTGCCAGCATGGAGGGTCCCAGCACAGATACGCAGTATTTT.

This clonotype was recorded at least ten times. The J gene is TRBJ2-7, the V gene TRBV7-9, with D perhaps TRBD1 (6 bases). Germline CDR1 SEHNR, CDR2 FQNEAQ (reference sequence). V shed 5 bases and J shed 3 bases, with 11 bases lying between them. The CDR3 covers 13 residues. DNA for the CDR3: TGTGCCAGCAGCACCACAGGGATCTACGAGCAGTACTTC. This translates into CASSTTGIYEQYF.